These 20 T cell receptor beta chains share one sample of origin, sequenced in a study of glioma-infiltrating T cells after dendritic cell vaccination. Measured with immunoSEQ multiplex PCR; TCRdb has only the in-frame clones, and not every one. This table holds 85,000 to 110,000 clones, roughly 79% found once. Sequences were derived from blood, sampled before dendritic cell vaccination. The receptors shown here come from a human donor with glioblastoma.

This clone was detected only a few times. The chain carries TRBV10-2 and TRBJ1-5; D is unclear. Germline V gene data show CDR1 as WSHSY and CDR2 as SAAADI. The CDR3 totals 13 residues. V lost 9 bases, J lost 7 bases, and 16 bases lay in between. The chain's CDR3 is CASSGGSGQPQHF. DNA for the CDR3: TGCGCCAGTTCTGGTGGGTCAGGCCAGCCCCAGCATTTT.

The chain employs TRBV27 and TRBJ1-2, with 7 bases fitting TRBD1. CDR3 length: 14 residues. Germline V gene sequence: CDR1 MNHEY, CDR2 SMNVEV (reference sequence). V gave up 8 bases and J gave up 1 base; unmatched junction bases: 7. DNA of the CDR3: TGTGCCAGCCGATCGGGACAGCTTAACTATGGCTACACCTTC. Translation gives CASRSGQLNYGYTF.

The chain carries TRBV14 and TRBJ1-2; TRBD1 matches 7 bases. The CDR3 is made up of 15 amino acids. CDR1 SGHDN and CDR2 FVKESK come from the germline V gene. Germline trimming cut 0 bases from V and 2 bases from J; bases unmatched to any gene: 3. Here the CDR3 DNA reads TGTGCCAGCAGCCAAGATGTACAGGGGAACTATGGCTACACCTTC. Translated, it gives CASSQDVQGNYGYTF.

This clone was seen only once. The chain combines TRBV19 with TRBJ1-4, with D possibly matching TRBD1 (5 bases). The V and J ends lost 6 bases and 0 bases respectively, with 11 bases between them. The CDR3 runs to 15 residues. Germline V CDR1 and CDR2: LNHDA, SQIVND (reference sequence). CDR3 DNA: TGTGCCAGTAGCGGCTGGGGGGCAACTAATGAAAAACTGTTTTTT. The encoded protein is CASSGWGATNEKLFF.

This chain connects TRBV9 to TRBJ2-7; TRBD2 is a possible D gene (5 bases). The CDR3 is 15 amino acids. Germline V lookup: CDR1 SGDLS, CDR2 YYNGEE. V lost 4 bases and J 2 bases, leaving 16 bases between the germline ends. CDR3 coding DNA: TGTGCCAGCAGCCCCACGGGGTCAACTACCTACGAGCAGTACTTC. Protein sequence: CASSPTGSTTYEQYF.

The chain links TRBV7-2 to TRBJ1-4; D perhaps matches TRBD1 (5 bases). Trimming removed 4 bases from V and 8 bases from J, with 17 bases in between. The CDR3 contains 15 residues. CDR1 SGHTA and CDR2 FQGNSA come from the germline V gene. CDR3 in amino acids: CASSSQGSGSEKLFF. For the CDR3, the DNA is TGTGCCAGCAGCTCCCAGGGCTCAGGGTCCGAAAAACTGTTTTTT.

CDR3 in DNA: TGTGCCAGCAGCCAAGAAGGGGACAGGGGGCTCGGGGGCATTCAGTACTTC. Its translation is CASSQEGDRGLGGIQYF. This sequence joins TRBV4-2 and TRBJ2-4; TRBD1 matches 12 bases. Per the germline V gene, CDR1 is LGHNA and CDR2 is YNFKEQ. After removal of 0 bases from V and 9 bases from J, the junction contained 9 bases not matched to a gene. CDR3 length: 17 residues.

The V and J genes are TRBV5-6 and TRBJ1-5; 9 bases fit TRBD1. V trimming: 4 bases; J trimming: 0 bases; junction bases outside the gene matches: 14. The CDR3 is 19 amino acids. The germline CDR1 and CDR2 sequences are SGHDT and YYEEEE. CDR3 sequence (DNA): TGTGCCAGCAGCAGCTTCCGGACAGGGGTTCCAAATAGCAATCAGCCCCAGCATTTT. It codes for CASSSFRTGVPNSNQPQHF.

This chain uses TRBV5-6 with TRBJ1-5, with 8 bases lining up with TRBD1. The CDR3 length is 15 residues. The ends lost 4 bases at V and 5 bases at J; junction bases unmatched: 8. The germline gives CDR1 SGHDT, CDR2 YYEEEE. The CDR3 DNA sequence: TGTGCCAGCAGCAAGAATGACAGGGGTTATCAGCCCCAGCATTTT. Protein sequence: CASSKNDRGYQPQHF.

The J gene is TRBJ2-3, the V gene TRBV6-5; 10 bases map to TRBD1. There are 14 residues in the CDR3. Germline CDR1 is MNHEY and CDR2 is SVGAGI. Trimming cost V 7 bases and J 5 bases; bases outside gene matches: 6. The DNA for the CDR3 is TGTGCCAGCAAAATGGACAGGGGGGGAGATACGCAGTATTTT. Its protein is CASKMDRGGDTQYF.

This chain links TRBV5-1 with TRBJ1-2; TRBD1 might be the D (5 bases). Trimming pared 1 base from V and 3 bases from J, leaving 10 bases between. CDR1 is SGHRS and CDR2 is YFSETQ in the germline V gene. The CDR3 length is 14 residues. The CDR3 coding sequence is TGCGCCAGCAGCTTGAATCCAGGGTACTATGGCTACACCTTC. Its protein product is CASSLNPGYYGYTF.

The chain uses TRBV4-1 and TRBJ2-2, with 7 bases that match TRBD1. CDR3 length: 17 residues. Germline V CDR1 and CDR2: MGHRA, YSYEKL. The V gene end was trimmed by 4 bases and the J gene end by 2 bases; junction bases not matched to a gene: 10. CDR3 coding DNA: TGCGCCAGCAGCCGAACAGGACAGGTCCTAAACACCGGGGAGCTGTTTTTT. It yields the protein CASSRTGQVLNTGELFF.

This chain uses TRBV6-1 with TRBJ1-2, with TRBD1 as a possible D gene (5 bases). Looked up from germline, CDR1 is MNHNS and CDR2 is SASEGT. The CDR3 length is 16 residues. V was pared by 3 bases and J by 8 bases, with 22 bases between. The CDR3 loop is CASSDPSGPREGGYTF. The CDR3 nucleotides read TGTGCCAGCAGTGACCCTTCCGGGCCCCGGGAGGGGGGCTACACCTTC.

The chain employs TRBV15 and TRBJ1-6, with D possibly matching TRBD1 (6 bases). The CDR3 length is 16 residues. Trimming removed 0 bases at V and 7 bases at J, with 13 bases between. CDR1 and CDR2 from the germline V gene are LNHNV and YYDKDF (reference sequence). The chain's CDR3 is CATSRETGSSNSPLHF. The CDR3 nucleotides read TGTGCCACCAGCAGAGAGACAGGTTCAAGCAATTCACCCCTCCACTTT.

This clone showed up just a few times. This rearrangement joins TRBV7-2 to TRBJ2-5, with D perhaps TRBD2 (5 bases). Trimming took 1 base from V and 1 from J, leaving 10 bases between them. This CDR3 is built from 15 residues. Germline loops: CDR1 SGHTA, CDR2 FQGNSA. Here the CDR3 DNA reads TGTGCCAGCAGCTTAGGGGCTAGCCGCCAAGAGACCCAGTACTTC. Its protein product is CASSLGASRQETQYF. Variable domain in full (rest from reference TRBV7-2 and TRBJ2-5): GAGVSQSPSNKVTEKGKDVELRCDPISGHTALYWYRQSLGQGLEFLIYFQGNSAPDKSGLPSDRFSAERTGGSVSTLTIQRTQQEDSAVYLCASSLGASRQETQYFGPGTRLLVL.

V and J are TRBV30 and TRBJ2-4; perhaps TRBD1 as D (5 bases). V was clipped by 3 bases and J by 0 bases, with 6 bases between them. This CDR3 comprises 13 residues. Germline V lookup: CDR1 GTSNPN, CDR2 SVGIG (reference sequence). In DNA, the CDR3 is TGTGCCTGGAGAGACAGAGCCAAAAACATTCAGTACTTC. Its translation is CAWRDRAKNIQYF.

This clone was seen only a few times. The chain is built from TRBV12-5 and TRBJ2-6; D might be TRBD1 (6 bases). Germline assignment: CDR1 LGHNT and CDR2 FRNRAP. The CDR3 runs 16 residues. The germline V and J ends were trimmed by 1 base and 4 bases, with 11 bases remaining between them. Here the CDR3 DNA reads TGTGCTAGTGGTTTGGCTACAGGGTCCGGGGCCAACGTCCTGACTTTC. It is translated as CASGLATGSGANVLTF.

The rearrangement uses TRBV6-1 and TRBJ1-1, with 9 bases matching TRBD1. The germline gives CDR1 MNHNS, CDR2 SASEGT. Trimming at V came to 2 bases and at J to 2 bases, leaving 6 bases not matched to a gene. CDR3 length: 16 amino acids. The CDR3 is CASSEMTGGDNTEAFF. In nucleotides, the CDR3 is TGTGCCAGCAGTGAAATGACAGGGGGAGACAACACTGAAGCTTTCTTT.

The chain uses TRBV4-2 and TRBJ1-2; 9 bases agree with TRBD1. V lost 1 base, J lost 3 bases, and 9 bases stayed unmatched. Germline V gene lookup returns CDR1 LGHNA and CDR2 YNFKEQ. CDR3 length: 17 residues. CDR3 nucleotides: TGTGCCAGCAGCCAAGTGGCGCCGGGACAGGGAGACTATGGCTACACCTTC. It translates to CASSQVAPGQGDYGYTF.

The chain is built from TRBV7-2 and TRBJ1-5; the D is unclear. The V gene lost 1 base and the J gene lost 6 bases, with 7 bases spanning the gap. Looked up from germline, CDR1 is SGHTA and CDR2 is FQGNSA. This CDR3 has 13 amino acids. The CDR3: CASSLDPGQPQHF. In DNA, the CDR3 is TGTGCCAGCAGCTTAGACCCGGGTCAGCCCCAGCATTTT.